Below, 26 T cell receptor beta chains from the same sample are listed, as sequenced in a study of OX40 agonist ivuxolimab in advanced cancers. The repertoire was sequenced with immunoSEQ multiplex PCR; TCRdb's copy has only in-frame clones and lacks some. Here the sample spans some 30,000 clones, approximately 84% being singletons. The input for sequencing was CD4+ or CD8+ T cells sorted from blood, taken in a trial of the OX40 agonist ivuxolimab. The receptors stem from an adult with an advanced solid tumor such as melanoma, head and neck, liver or kidney cancer.

V is TRBV10-2 and J is TRBJ2-7; 7 bases agree with TRBD1. The V gene end was trimmed by 6 bases and the J gene end by 3 bases; junction bases not matched to a gene: 11. The CDR3 totals 15 residues. Germline V CDR1 and CDR2: WSHSY, SAAADI. CDR3 sequence: CASSGSDREYYEQYF. In nucleotides, the CDR3 is TGCGCCAGCAGCGGTTCCGACAGGGAATACTACGAGCAGTACTTC.

The chain is built from TRBV21-1 and TRBJ2-5; whether TRBD1, the table's D call, matches the DNA was not checked. TRBV21-1 is designated a pseudogene. There are 16 residues in the CDR3. CDR3 sequence: CASSKDVRGTSETQYF. CDR3 coding DNA: TGTGCCAGCAGCAAAGACGTCAGGGGCACCTCAGAGACCCAGTACTTC.

This chain joins TRBV11-2 and TRBJ2-7, with D unclear. The V gene's germline CDR1 is SGHAT and CDR2 FQNNGV. This CDR3 is built from 12 residues. The V end was cut by 5 bases, the J end by 0 bases, with 5 bases between. The CDR3 protein is CASSLPSYEQYF. The CDR3 nucleotides read TGTGCCAGCAGCCTTCCCTCCTACGAGCAGTACTTC.

This rearrangement joins TRBV9 to TRBJ1-4; D is ambiguous. V gave up 6 bases and J gave up 0 bases, with 12 bases separating them. From germline, CDR1 is SGDLS and CDR2 YYNGEE. The CDR3 totals 15 residues. CDR3 sequence: CASTLGGSTNEKLFF. The DNA of the CDR3 is TGTGCCAGCACCTTAGGCGGTTCAACTAATGAAAAACTGTTTTTT.

The J gene is TRBJ2-3, the V gene TRBV19; no reliable D call. The CDR3 is made up of 14 amino acids. Trimming took off 3 bases at V and 6 bases at J, with 13 bases between the two ends. CDR1 is LNHDA and CDR2 is SQIVND in the germline V gene (reference sequence). The CDR3 reads CASSIGHLLDTQYF. CDR3 in DNA: TGTGCCAGTAGTATTGGTCACCTTCTTGATACGCAGTATTTT.

CDR3 sequence (DNA): TGTGCCAGCAGTCCGGGACTAGTCCAAGAGACCCAGTACTTC. It encodes CASSPGLVQETQYF. J is TRBJ2-5 and V is TRBV28; 8 bases line up with TRBD2. This CDR3 is 14 amino acids long. Trimming took 5 bases from V and 1 from J; bases not matched to a gene: 3. Germline V CDR1 and CDR2: MDHEN, SYDVKM.

This clone was seen a handful of times. The chain uses TRBV5-1 and TRBJ2-1, with a possible D match to TRBD1 (5 bases). The CDR3 covers 13 residues. In germline, CDR1 is SGHRS, CDR2 YFSETQ. Trimming cost V 3 bases and J 4 bases, with 8 bases left between them. In nucleotides, the CDR3 is TGCGCCAGCAGCTGGGGCAGATACAATGAGCAGTTCTTC. Translation: CASSWGRYNEQFF.

The rearrangement links TRBV13 to TRBJ2-1; 13 positions agree with TRBD2. Looked up from germline, CDR1 is PRHDT and CDR2 is FYEKMQ (reference sequence). The CDR3 loop spans 17 amino acids. V shed 5 bases and J 5 bases; nucleotides not matched to a gene: 9. The CDR3 region is CASSARTSGSDHNEQFF. The CDR3 DNA is TGTGCCAGCAGCGCCAGGACTAGCGGGAGTGATCACAATGAGCAGTTCTTC. The variable domain in full, with the rest retrieved from reference TRBV13 and TRBJ2-1, is AAGVIQSPRHLIKEKRETATLKCYPIPRHDTVYWYQQGPGQDPQFLISFYEKMQSDKGSIPDRFSAQQFSDYHSELNMSSLELGDSALYFCASSARTSGSDHNEQFFGPGTRLTVL.

The chain couples TRBV7-2 to TRBJ2-3, with 11 bases aligning to TRBD2. V shed 5 bases, J shed 8 bases, and the junction held 15 bases outside the gene matches. The CDR3 length is 17 residues. Germline V CDR1 and CDR2: SGHTA, FQGNSA. The CDR3 nucleotides read TGTGCCAGCAGCACACTCCGGGTGGCTAGCGGGAGGTTTACGCAGTATTTT. Translation: CASSTLRVASGRFTQYF.

The V call is TRBV9, the J call TRBJ2-7; 8 bases match TRBD2. The length of the CDR3 is 14 residues. Germline V gene lookup returns CDR1 SGDLS and CDR2 YYNGEE. V was clipped by 0 bases and J by 3 bases; unmatched bases: 2. The CDR3 loop is CASSVAGGGYEQYF. The CDR3 DNA reads TGTGCCAGCAGCGTAGCGGGAGGGGGCTACGAGCAGTACTTC.

This clone was seen a handful of times. Different DNA sequences within this sample yield the same CDR3. The chain is built from TRBV7-2 and TRBJ2-1, with 9 bases that match TRBD2. Trimming at V came to 5 bases and at J to 2 bases, leaving 4 bases not matched to a gene. The CDR3 sequence is 15 residues long. Germline assignment: CDR1 SGHTA and CDR2 FQGNSA. CDR3 sequence (DNA): TGTGCCAGCAGCCTGACTAGCGGCCCCTACAATGAGCAGTTCTTC. It encodes CASSLTSGPYNEQFF.

The rearrangement joins TRBV27 to TRBJ1-1; TRBD1 matches at 8 bases. The length of the CDR3 is 15 residues. The germline gives CDR1 MNHEY, CDR2 SMNVEV (reference sequence). The J segment lost 3 bases and the V segment lost 5 bases, leaving 8 bases of the junction unmatched. The CDR3 protein is CASSPITGGDTEAFF. In nucleotides, the CDR3 is TGTGCCAGCAGTCCCATAACAGGGGGGGACACTGAAGCTTTCTTT.

The rearrangement links TRBV29-1 to TRBJ2-1; TRBD1 matches at 10 bases. Germline V gene lookup returns CDR1 SQVTM and CDR2 ANQGSEA. V lost 3 bases and J lost 4; bases outside the gene matches: 6. This CDR3 is 15 amino acids long. For the CDR3, the DNA is TGCAGCGTTGATCGACAGGGGGCGAGGTACAATGAGCAGTTCTTC. Translated: CSVDRQGARYNEQFF.

V gene TRBV5-4 combines with J gene TRBJ1-2; D unclear. The CDR3 spans 14 residues. Trimming took 0 bases from V and 0 from J, leaving 6 bases between them. Per the germline V gene, CDR1 is SGHNT and CDR2 is YYREEE (reference sequence). CDR3 loop: CASSLADTNYGYTF. CDR3 coding DNA: TGTGCCAGCAGCTTGGCCGACACTAACTATGGCTACACCTTC.

The chain is built from TRBV6-6 and TRBJ1-5, with D possibly TRBD1 on 6 matching bases. Germline CDR1 and CDR2: MNHNY and SVGAGI (reference sequence). V was trimmed by 6 bases and J by 4 bases, leaving 13 bases between them. CDR3 size: 14 residues. The CDR3 loop is CASSAGTPNQPQHF. CDR3 sequence (DNA): TGTGCCAGCAGCGCCGGGACACCAAATCAGCCCCAGCATTTT.

The genes are TRBV9 and TRBJ2-2; TRBD2 aligns across 9 bases. CDR3 length: 15 residues. Germline V gives CDR1 SGDLS, CDR2 YYNGEE. With 4 bases clipped from V and 5 bases from J, the junction kept 6 bases outside the gene matches. The CDR3 reads CASSPGTSLTGELFF. The CDR3 region has the DNA TGTGCCAGCAGCCCAGGGACTAGCCTGACCGGGGAGCTGTTTTTT.

The chain employs TRBV12-2 and TRBJ2-2; TRBD2, as called in the table, went unchecked against the DNA. TRBV12-2 is flagged as a pseudogene. CDR3 size: 19 residues. CDR3 bases: TGTGCAAGTCGCTTAGCCCACTCAAAACTGACTAGCGGGACCGGGGAGCTGTTTTTT. Protein: CASRLAHSKLTSGTGELFF.

This CDR3 reads CASSFRGGTEAFF. CDR3 bases: TGTGCCAGCAGCTTTAGGGGTGGCACTGAAGCTTTCTTT. This chain connects TRBV5-4 to TRBJ1-1; a weak D match, TRBD1 (5 bases). V lost 2 bases to trimming and J lost 4 bases, with 9 bases between them. Germline lookup yields CDR1 SGHNT and CDR2 YYREEE (reference sequence). The CDR3 is made up of 13 amino acids.

The rearrangement joins TRBV5-8 to TRBJ2-1; TRBD2 agrees at 12 bases. V shed 0 bases, J shed 7 bases, and the junction held 2 bases outside the gene matches. CDR1 is SGHTS and CDR2 is YDEGEE in the germline V gene. The CDR3 consists of 15 residues. The CDR3 loop is CASSLGTSGDNEQFF. For the CDR3, the DNA is TGTGCCAGCAGCTTGGGGACTAGCGGGGATAATGAGCAGTTCTTC.

This clone was seen a few times. The rearrangement uses TRBV28 and TRBJ1-1; D might be TRBD1 (6 bases). The V gene lost 3 bases and the J gene lost 2 bases, with 13 bases spanning the gap. This CDR3 has 15 amino acids. Looked up from germline, CDR1 is MDHEN and CDR2 is SYDVKM. This CDR3 is CASSFGRGVNTEAFF. Here the CDR3 DNA reads TGTGCCAGCAGTTTCGGGAGGGGGGTTAACACTGAAGCTTTCTTT.

This sequence joins TRBV29-1 and TRBJ2-2; tentative D call: TRBD1 (6 bases). Trimming removed 5 bases at V and 4 bases at J, with 14 bases between. The CDR3 runs 14 residues. Germline V gene lookup returns CDR1 SQVTM and CDR2 ANQGSEA. The DNA for the CDR3 is TGCAGCGTTCGTCAGGGGAAGGGCACCGGGGAGCTGTTTTTT. Its translation: CSVRQGKGTGELFF.

This chain links TRBV4-1 with TRBJ1-2, with a tentative D call TRBD1 (5 bases). V was clipped by 4 bases and J by 2 bases, with 14 bases between them. The germline gives CDR1 MGHRA, CDR2 YSYEKL. The CDR3 has 15 amino acids. This CDR3 is CASSPEGRENYGYTF. CDR3 DNA sequence: TGCGCCAGCAGCCCAGAGGGGAGGGAGAACTATGGCTACACCTTC.

V usage is TRBV4-1 and J usage is TRBJ2-1, with 14 positions matching TRBD2. After removal of 1 base from V and 0 bases from J, the junction contained 11 bases not matched to a gene. Germline V gives CDR1 MGHRA, CDR2 YSYEKL. This CDR3 has 21 residues. CDR3: CASSQGSGTSGRRDSYNEQFF. The CDR3 coding sequence is TGCGCCAGCAGCCAAGGGTCCGGGACTAGCGGGAGAAGGGACTCCTACAATGAGCAGTTCTTC.

The chain combines TRBV15 with TRBJ2-3; TRBD1 matches at 9 bases. The junction had 7 bases not matched to a gene; V was cut back by 5 bases and J by 4 bases. CDR1 is LNHNV and CDR2 is YYDKDF in the germline V gene (reference sequence). The CDR3 spans 15 residues. The CDR3 nucleotides are TGTGCCACCAGCGGGGGGACAGGGCCGGCAGATACGCAGTATTTT. This translates into CATSGGTGPADTQYF.

CDR3 in amino acids: CSATISSGGNNEQFF. CDR3 nucleotides: TGCAGCGCCACAATCAGCAGCGGGGGGAACAATGAGCAGTTCTTC. The chain carries TRBV29-1 and TRBJ2-1; TRBD2 agrees at 9 bases. This CDR3 contains 15 residues. V shed 7 bases, J shed 5 bases, and the junction held 12 bases outside the gene matches. CDR1 is SQVTM and CDR2 is ANQGSEA in the germline V gene.

The V gene is TRBV4-3, the J gene TRBJ1-2; tentative D call: TRBD1 (5 bases). The germline V and J ends were trimmed by 1 base and 8 bases, with 17 bases remaining between them. The CDR3 consists of 15 residues. Germline loops: CDR1 LGHNA, CDR2 YSLEER. The DNA for the CDR3 is TGCGCCAGCAGCCAAGTTGCATGGACATCAAAGGGCTACACCTTC. Translation gives CASSQVAWTSKGYTF.